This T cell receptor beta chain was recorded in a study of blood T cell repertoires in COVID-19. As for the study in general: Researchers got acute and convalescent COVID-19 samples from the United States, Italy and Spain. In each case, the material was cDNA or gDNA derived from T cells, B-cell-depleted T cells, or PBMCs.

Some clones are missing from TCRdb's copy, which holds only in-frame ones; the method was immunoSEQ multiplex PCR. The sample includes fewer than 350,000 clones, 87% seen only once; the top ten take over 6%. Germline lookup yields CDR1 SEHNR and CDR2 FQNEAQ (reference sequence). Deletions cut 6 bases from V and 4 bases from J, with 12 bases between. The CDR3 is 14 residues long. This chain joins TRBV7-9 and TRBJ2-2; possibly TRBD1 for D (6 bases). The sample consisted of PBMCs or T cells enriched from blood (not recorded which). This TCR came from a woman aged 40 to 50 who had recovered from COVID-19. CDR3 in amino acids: CASRDSSGTGELFF. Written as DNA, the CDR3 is TGTGCCAGCAGGGACAGCTCGGGCACCGGGGAGCTGTTTTTT.